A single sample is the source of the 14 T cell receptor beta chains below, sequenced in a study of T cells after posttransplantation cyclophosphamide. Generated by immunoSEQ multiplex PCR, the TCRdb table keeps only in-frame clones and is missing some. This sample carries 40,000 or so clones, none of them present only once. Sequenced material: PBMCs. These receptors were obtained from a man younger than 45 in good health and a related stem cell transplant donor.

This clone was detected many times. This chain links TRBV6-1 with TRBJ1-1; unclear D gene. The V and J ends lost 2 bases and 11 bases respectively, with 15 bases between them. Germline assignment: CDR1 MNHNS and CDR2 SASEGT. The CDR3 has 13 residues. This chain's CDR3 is CASSEQVRARAFF. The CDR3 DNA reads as TGTGCCAGCAGTGAACAGGTGAGGGCTCGGGCTTTCTTT.

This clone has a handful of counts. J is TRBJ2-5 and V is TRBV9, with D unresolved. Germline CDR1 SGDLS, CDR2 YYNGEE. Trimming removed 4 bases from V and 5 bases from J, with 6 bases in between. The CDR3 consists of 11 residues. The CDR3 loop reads CASSNRETQYF. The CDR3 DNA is TGTGCCAGCAGCAACCGGGAGACCCAGTACTTC.

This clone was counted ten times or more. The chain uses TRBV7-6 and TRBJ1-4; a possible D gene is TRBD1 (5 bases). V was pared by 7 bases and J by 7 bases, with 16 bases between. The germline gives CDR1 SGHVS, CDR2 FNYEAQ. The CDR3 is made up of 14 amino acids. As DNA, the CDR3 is TGTGCCAGCACCCTATCCGGGGGGAGTGAAAAACTGTTTTTT. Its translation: CASTLSGGSEKLFF. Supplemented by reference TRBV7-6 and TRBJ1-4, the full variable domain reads GAGVSQSPRYKVTKRGQDVALRCDPISGHVSLYWYRQALGQGPEFLTYFNYEAQQDKSGLPNDRFSAERPEGSISTLTIQRTEQRDSAMYRCASTLSGGSEKLFFGSGTQLSVL.

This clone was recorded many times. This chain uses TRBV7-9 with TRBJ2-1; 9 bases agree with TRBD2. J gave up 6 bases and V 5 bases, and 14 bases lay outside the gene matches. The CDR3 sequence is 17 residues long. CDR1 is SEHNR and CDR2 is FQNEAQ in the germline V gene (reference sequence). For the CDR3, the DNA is TGTGCCAGCAGCCCCCTCGGAAAGCGGGGGGCTGTCAATGAGCAGTTCTTC. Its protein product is CASSPLGKRGAVNEQFF.

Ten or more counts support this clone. The CDR3 here is CASNPGGTRTGELFF. The CDR3 nucleotides are TGTGCCAGTAACCCGGGGGGGACGAGGACCGGGGAGCTGTTTTTT. The chain links TRBV19 to TRBJ2-2; 8 bases are a match to TRBD2. Germline V lookup: CDR1 LNHDA, CDR2 SQIVND (reference sequence). V dropped 7 bases and J dropped 5; count of bases not matched to a gene: 9. CDR3 length: 15 amino acids.

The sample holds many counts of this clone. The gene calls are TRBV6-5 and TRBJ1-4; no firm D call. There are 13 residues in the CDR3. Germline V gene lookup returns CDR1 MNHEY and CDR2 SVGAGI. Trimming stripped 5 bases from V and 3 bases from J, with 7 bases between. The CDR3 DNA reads TGTGCCAGCAGTACCGGGTCTAATGAAAAACTGTTTTTT. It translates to CASSTGSNEKLFF.

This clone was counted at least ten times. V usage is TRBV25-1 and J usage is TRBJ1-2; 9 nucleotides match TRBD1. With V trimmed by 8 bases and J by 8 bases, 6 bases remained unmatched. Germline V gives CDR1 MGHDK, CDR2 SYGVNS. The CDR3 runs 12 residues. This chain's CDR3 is CASGGQGKGYTF. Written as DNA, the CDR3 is TGTGCCAGCGGTGGACAGGGGAAAGGCTACACCTTC.

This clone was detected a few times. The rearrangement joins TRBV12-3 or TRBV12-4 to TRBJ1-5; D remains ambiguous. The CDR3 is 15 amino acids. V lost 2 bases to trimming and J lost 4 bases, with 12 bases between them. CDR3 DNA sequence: TGTGCCAGCAGTTTAAAAGGTAACCGAAATCAGCCCCAGCATTTT. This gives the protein CASSLKGNRNQPQHF.

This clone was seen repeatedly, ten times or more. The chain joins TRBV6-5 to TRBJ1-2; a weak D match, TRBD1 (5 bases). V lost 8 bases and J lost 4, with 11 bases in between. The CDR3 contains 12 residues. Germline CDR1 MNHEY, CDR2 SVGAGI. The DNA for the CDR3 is TGTGCCAGCGCAGGACACCTCTATGGCTACACCTTC. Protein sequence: CASAGHLYGYTF.

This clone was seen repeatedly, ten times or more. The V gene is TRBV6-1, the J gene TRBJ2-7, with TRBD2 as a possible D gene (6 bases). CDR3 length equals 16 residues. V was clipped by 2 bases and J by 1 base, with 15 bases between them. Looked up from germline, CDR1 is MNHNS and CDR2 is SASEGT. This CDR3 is CASSEMGRGGSYEQYF. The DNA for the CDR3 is TGTGCCAGCAGTGAAATGGGGCGGGGCGGATCCTACGAGCAGTACTTC.

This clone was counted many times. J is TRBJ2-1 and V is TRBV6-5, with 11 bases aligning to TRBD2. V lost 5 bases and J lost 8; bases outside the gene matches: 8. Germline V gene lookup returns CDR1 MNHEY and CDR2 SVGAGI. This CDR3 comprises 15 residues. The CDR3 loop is CASSTSGGFRDEQFF. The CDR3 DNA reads TGTGCCAGCAGTACTAGCGGGGGTTTCAGGGATGAGCAGTTCTTC.

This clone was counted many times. CDR3 sequence: CASAAGTDTQYF. The CDR3 bases are TGCGCCAGCGCCGCGGGCACAGATACGCAGTATTTT. The chain carries TRBV5-1 and TRBJ2-3; no reliable D call. The V end was cut by 7 bases, the J end by 1 base, with 7 bases between. Germline CDR1 is SGHRS and CDR2 is YFSETQ. CDR3 length: 12 amino acids.

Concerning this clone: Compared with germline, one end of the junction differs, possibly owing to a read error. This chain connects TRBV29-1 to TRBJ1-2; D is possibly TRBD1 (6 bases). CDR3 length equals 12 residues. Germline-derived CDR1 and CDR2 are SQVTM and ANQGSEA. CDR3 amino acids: CSVEEVQGISCF. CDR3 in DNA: TGCAGCGTTGAAGAGGTGCAGGGGATCAGTTGCTTC.

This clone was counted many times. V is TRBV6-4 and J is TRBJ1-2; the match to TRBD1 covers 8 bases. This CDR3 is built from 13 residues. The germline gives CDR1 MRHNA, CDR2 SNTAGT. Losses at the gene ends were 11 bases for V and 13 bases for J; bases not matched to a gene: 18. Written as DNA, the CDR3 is TGTGCCGGCGGATTAGGGACAGGAGGGTATCGCACCTTC. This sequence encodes CAGGLGTGGYRTF.